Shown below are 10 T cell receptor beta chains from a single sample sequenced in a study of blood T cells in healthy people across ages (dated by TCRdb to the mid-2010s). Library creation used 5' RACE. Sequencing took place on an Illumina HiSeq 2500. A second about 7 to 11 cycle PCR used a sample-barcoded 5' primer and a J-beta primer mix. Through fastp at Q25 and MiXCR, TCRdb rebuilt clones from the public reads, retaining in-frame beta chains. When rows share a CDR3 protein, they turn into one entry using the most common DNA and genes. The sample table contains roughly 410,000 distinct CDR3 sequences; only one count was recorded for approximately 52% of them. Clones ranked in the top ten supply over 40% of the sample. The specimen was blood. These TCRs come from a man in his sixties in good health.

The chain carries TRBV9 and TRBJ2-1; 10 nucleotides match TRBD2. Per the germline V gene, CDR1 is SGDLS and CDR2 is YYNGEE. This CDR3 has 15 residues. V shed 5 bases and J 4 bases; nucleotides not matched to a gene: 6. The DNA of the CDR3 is TGTGCCAGCAGTTCCGGGACTAGCGCTTACAATGAGCAGTTCTTC. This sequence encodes CASSSGTSAYNEQFF.

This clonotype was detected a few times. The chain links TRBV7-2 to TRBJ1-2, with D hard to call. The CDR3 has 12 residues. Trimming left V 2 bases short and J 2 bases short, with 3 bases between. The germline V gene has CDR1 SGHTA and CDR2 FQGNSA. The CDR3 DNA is TGTGCCAGCAGCTTAACAAACTATGGCTACACCTTC. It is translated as CASSLTNYGYTF.

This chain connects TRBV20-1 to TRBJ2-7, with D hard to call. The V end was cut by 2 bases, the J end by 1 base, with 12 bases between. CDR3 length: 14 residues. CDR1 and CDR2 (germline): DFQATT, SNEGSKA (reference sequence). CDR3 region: CSARSGDWSYEQYF. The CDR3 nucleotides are TGCAGTGCTAGAAGTGGAGATTGGTCCTACGAGCAGTACTTC.

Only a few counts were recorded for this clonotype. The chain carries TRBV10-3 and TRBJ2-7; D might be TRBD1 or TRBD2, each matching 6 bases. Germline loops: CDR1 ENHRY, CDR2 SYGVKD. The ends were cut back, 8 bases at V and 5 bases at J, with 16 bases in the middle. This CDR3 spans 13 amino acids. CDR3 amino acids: CAIGPGAPNEQYF. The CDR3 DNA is TGTGCCATCGGTCCGGGGGCACCGAACGAGCAGTACTTC.

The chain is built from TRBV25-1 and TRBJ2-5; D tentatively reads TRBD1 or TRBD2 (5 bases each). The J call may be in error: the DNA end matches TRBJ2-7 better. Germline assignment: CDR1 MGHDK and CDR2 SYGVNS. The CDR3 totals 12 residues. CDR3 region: CASRDVGVEQYF. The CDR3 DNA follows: TGTGCCAGCAGGGACGTGGGGGTCGAGCAGTACTTC.

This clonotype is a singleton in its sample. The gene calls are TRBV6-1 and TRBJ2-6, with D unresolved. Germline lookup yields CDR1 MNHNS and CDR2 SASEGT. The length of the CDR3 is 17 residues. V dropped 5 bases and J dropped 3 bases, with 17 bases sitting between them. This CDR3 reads CASSPGDGLGGANVLTF. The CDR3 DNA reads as TGTGCCAGCAGTCCAGGTGATGGTCTCGGTGGGGCCAACGTCCTGACTTTC.

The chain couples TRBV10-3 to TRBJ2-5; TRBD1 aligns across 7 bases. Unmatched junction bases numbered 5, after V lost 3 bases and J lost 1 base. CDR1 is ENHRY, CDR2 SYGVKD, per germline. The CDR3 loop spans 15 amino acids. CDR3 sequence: CAISERDSPQETQYF. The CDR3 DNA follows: TGTGCCATCAGTGAAAGGGACAGCCCCCAAGAGACCCAGTACTTC.

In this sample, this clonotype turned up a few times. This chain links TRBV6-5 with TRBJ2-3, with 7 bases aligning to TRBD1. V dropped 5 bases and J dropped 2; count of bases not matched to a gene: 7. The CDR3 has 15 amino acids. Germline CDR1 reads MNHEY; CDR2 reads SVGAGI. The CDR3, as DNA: TGTGCCAGCAGTCCCCGACAGGGAAACACAGATACGCAGTATTTT. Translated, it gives CASSPRQGNTDTQYF.

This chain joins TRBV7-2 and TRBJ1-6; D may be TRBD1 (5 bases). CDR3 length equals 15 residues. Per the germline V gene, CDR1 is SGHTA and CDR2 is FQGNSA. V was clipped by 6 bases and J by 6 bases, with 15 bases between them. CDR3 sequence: CASRSSGDRNSPLHF. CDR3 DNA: TGTGCCAGCAGATCAAGTGGGGACCGTAATTCACCCCTCCACTTT.

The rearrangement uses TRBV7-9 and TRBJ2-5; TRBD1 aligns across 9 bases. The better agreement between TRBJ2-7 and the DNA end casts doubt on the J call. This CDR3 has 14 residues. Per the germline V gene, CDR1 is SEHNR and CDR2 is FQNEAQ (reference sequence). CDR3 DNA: TGTGCCAGCACCCCTGGGACAGGGATCCACGAGCAGTACTTC. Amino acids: CASTPGTGIHEQYF.